The next 7 T cell receptor beta chains were all read from a single sample in a study of T cells in Graves' hyperthyroidism and ophthalmopathy. TCR beta CDR3 regions were amplified from RNA. TCR CDR3 underwent first-round RT-PCR with the HTBI primer set. Each CDR3 protein gets one entry after TCRdb re-called the multiplex PCR reads with MiXCR. This table has hundreds of thousands of distinct CDR3 sequences, roughly 17% appearing once. Material for sequencing was blood. The source of these receptors is a woman between 18 and 30 years old with Graves' ophthalmopathy.

V is TRBV19 and J is TRBJ1-1; 9 bases are a match to TRBD1. Per the germline V gene, CDR1 is LNHDA and CDR2 is SQIVND (reference sequence). This CDR3 spans 12 amino acids. The ends lost 8 bases at V and 7 bases at J; junction bases unmatched: 5. CDR3 residues: CASGRTGVEAFF. CDR3 sequence (DNA): TGTGCCAGTGGACGGACAGGGGTTGAAGCTTTCTTT.

This clonotype showed up many times. The chain recombines TRBV6-2 or TRBV6-3 with TRBJ2-1, with D perhaps TRBD1 (7 bases). The germline V and J ends were trimmed by 5 bases and 6 bases, with 17 bases remaining between them. Germline-derived CDR1 and CDR2 are MNHEY and SVGEGT. The CDR3 totals 15 residues. As DNA, the CDR3 is TGTGCCAGCAGTCCGCGACAGGGAGGCCTCAATGAGCAGTTCTTC. This encodes CASSPRQGGLNEQFF.

Many counts were recorded for this clonotype. The chain links TRBV6-1 to TRBJ1-4, with D perhaps TRBD1 (5 bases). The CDR3 consists of 14 residues. The V gene lost 6 bases and the J gene lost 8 bases, with 16 bases spanning the gap. Germline V gene data show CDR1 as MNHNS and CDR2 as SASEGT. The CDR3 loop reads CASRMTALGEKLFF. CDR3 DNA sequence: TGTGCCAGCAGAATGACAGCCCTGGGGGAAAAACTGTTTTTT.

This clonotype appeared many times. The CDR3 sequence is CASGLEKGREGYTF. CDR3 DNA: TGTGCTAGTGGTTTGGAAAAGGGGCGAGAGGGCTACACCTTC. V gene TRBV12-5 combines with J gene TRBJ1-2, with a possible D match to TRBD1 (5 bases). The CDR3 is 14 residues long. Germline CDR1 reads LGHNT; CDR2 reads FRNRAP. V was shortened by 1 base and J by 8 bases, with 14 bases between the two germline ends.

In its sample, this clonotype was seen many times. CDR3 DNA sequence: TGTGCCAGCAGCCGTCCGGGACTGAAGAATGAGCAGTTCTTC. It encodes CASSRPGLKNEQFF. The chain employs TRBV11-1 and TRBJ2-1, with D possibly being TRBD2 (6 bases). The V gene's germline CDR1 is SGHAT and CDR2 FQDESV (reference sequence). Trimming left V 5 bases short and J 7 bases short, with 15 bases between. This CDR3 contains 14 residues.

To note about this clonotype: A junction end diverges from the germline sequence, so it may reflect a read error. The chain uses TRBV7-3 and TRBJ2-1; perhaps D is TRBD1 or TRBD2 (5 bases each). This CDR3 region has 18 residues. Germline CDR1 SGHTA, CDR2 FQGTGA. The CDR3 nucleotides are TGTGCCAGCAGCACCCCGGCTCTGTCTGGGACGGGCTACAGTGAGCAGTTCTTC. It encodes CASSTPALSGTGYSEQFF.

The V call is TRBV11-3, the J call TRBJ2-5, with 7 bases matching TRBD2. Germline V gene data show CDR1 as SGHNT and CDR2 as YENEEA. The CDR3 runs to 12 residues. Unmatched junction bases numbered 3, after V lost 8 bases and J lost 3 bases. CDR3 loop: CASGGVEETQYF. The CDR3 DNA reads TGTGCCAGCGGGGGGGTCGAAGAGACCCAGTACTTC.